Below are 22 T cell receptor beta chains sequenced from a single sample in a study of shared clonotypes between healthy human individuals (dated by TCRdb to the early 2020s). CD8 naive samples consisted of CD45RO-negative cells that were positively selected for CCR7, yielding a CD45RA+CCR7+ population without TemRA cells. The library was obtained by the immunoSEQ multiplex PCR assay. In its TCRdb copy, this immuneACCESS table keeps in-frame sequences only and misses some clones. Where compared with another copy, unresolved V genes explain less than half of these, and the others have no known cause. This sample gives approximately 1.9 million clones in total; 80% to 95% of them show up just once. The biggest ten clones account for 1.5% to 2% of the sample. Material for sequencing was naive CD8+ T cells from PBMCs. The sample's cell subset or site label, in plain terms: CD45RA+CCR7+. The receptor set was obtained from a young man in good health. Some clones in this sample may be carry-over from other donors' samples.

This sequence joins TRBV27 and TRBJ2-4; 10 positions match TRBD1. Looked up from germline, CDR1 is MNHEY and CDR2 is SMNVEV (reference sequence). Trimming at V came to 1 base and at J to 1 base, leaving 10 bases not matched to a gene. The CDR3 runs to 19 residues. This CDR3 reads CASSLFRDRGSLAKNIQYF. The CDR3 region has the DNA TGTGCCAGCAGTTTATTCCGGGACAGGGGTTCTTTGGCCAAAAACATTCAGTACTTC.

J is TRBJ1-2 and V is TRBV7-6; D uncertain. Between the trimmed V and J ends, which lost 5 bases and 3 bases, there was a span of 7 bases. CDR3 length: 12 amino acids. From germline, CDR1 is SGHVS and CDR2 FNYEAQ. The CDR3: CASSPGYYGYTF. The CDR3 bases are TGTGCCAGCAGCCCTGGGTACTATGGCTACACCTTC.

The genes are TRBV7-9 and TRBJ1-1; D not resolved. CDR1 is SEHNR and CDR2 is FQNEAQ in the germline V gene (reference sequence). Trimming took 5 bases from V and 1 from J, leaving 14 bases between them. CDR3 length: 15 residues. The CDR3 DNA reads as TGTGCCAGCAGCCGGGCGAGGGTTGGGAACACTGAAGCTTTCTTT. Its translation: CASSRARVGNTEAFF.

V is TRBV6-5 and J is TRBJ2-7, with unresolved D. Germline CDR1 reads MNHEY; CDR2 reads SVGAGI. The germline V and J ends were trimmed by 2 bases and 3 bases, with 11 bases remaining between them. There are 14 residues in the CDR3. This CDR3 reads CASSYGRTGYEQYF. The CDR3 DNA sequence: TGTGCCAGCAGTTACGGACGCACTGGCTACGAGCAGTACTTC.

This clone was counted a few times. The genes are TRBV28 and TRBJ1-2; the match to TRBD1 covers 11 bases. J was trimmed by 4 bases and V by 7 bases; bases with no gene match: 8. The germline V gene has CDR1 MDHEN and CDR2 SYDVKM. This CDR3 is built from 15 residues. CDR3 amino acids: CASTYGQGAGYGYTF. The CDR3 DNA sequence: TGTGCCAGCACCTACGGACAGGGGGCTGGCTATGGCTACACCTTC.

This clone was detected only once. The chain joins TRBV9 to TRBJ2-3, with 13 nucleotides matching TRBD2. Trimming removed 3 bases from V and 1 base from J; junction bases left unmatched: 8. Germline lookup yields CDR1 SGDLS and CDR2 YYNGEE. This CDR3 has 18 residues. The CDR3 sequence is CASSALAGGTGGTDTQYF. In DNA form, the CDR3 reads TGTGCCAGCAGCGCACTAGCGGGAGGGACGGGAGGCACAGATACGCAGTATTTT.

The chain recombines TRBV11-2 with TRBJ2-3; 14 nucleotides match TRBD2. Trimming at V came to 1 base and at J to 6 bases, leaving 12 bases not matched to a gene. CDR3 length: 19 amino acids. CDR1 SGHAT and CDR2 FQNNGV come from the germline V gene. The CDR3 loop reads CASSLALGGLAGEMDTQYF. CDR3 nucleotides: TGTGCCAGCAGCTTAGCACTAGGGGGACTAGCGGGAGAGATGGATACGCAGTATTTT.

The chain joins TRBV2 to TRBJ2-4; 14 nucleotides align to TRBD2. This CDR3 has 18 residues. With V trimmed by 2 bases and J by 2 bases, 5 bases remained unmatched. The germline V gene has CDR1 SNHLY and CDR2 FYNNEI. The CDR3 spells CASSESRLAGGPKNIQYF. The CDR3 DNA is TGTGCCAGCAGTGAATCCCGACTAGCGGGAGGGCCCAAAAACATTCAGTACTTC.

This clone appeared once. This chain links TRBV5-1 with TRBJ2-1, with 9 bases matching TRBD1. V shed 4 bases, J shed 7 bases, and the junction held 9 bases outside the gene matches. The length of the CDR3 is 15 residues. Looked up from germline, CDR1 is SGHRS and CDR2 is YFSETQ. The CDR3 here is CASSPGTGYDNEQFF. For the CDR3, the DNA is TGCGCCAGCAGCCCCGGGACAGGGTATGATAATGAGCAGTTCTTC.

The chain couples TRBV4-1 to TRBJ2-7; 8 nucleotides line up with TRBD1. Germline V gene sequence: CDR1 MGHRA, CDR2 YSYEKL. This CDR3 is 19 amino acids long. The J segment lost 2 bases and the V segment lost 1 base, leaving 16 bases of the junction unmatched. The CDR3 bases are TGCGCCAGCAGCCAAGGGACAGGGCATTTTATTGGGATGGCCTACGAGCAGTACTTC. Its protein product is CASSQGTGHFIGMAYEQYF.

This chain joins TRBV27 and TRBJ2-7, with 10 bases lining up with TRBD1. J was trimmed by 4 bases and V by 0 bases; bases with no gene match: 6. This CDR3 contains 16 residues. Per germline, CDR1 MNHEY and CDR2 SMNVEV (reference sequence). As DNA, the CDR3 is TGTGCCAGCAGTTTATCGGTGACAGGGGGCGCGTACGAGCAGTACTTC. Its translation is CASSLSVTGGAYEQYF.

This chain uses TRBV2 with TRBJ2-4; D is unclear. Per germline, CDR1 SNHLY and CDR2 FYNNEI. The CDR3 is 13 amino acids. V was clipped by 5 bases and J by 2 bases, with 7 bases between them. CDR3 coding DNA: TGTGCCAGCAGTATGCCTTCCAAAAACATTCAGTACTTC. As protein: CASSMPSKNIQYF.

The chain joins TRBV6-1 to TRBJ1-2; TRBD1 agrees at 8 bases. With 2 bases clipped from V and 5 bases from J, the junction kept 10 bases outside the gene matches. The V gene's germline CDR1 is MNHNS and CDR2 SASEGT. The CDR3 length is 16 residues. The CDR3 loop is CASSESSQGAGYGYTF. The CDR3 DNA sequence: TGTGCCAGCAGTGAATCTTCTCAGGGGGCCGGGTATGGCTACACCTTC.

This clone was seen a single time. The chain employs TRBV9 and TRBJ2-2; maybe TRBD2 (7 bases). The V end was cut by 10 bases, the J end by 5 bases, with 18 bases between. Germline V CDR1 and CDR2: SGDLS, YYNGEE. This CDR3 region has 14 residues. CDR3 coding DNA: TGTGCCTCGGGGGGCGGGAGCAAGACCGGGGAGCTGTTTTTT. Its translation: CASGGGSKTGELFF.

Only one count was recorded for this clone. This same CDR3 is encoded by further DNA sequences in the sample. The chain carries TRBV11-2 and TRBJ2-3, with a possible D match to TRBD2 (5 bases). The V gene lost 2 bases and the J gene lost 0 bases, with 9 bases spanning the gap. This CDR3 comprises 15 residues. Germline CDR1 and CDR2: SGHAT and FQNNGV. This chain's CDR3 is CASSLLRASTDTQYF. DNA of the CDR3: TGTGCCAGCAGCTTATTGCGGGCTAGCACAGATACGCAGTATTTT.

The chain employs TRBV4-1 and TRBJ2-7, with 11 bases aligning to TRBD2. The germline V gene encodes CDR1 MGHRA and CDR2 YSYEKL. This CDR3 comprises 16 residues. V gave up 3 bases and J gave up 3 bases; unmatched junction bases: 7. In DNA form, the CDR3 reads TGCGCCAGCAGCCAGGGACCCGGGACTAGCGGCTACGAGCAGTACTTC. Translating gives CASSQGPGTSGYEQYF.

This chain joins TRBV2 and TRBJ2-5, with a weak D call TRBD2 (5 bases). Germline CDR1 reads SNHLY; CDR2 reads FYNNEI. The CDR3 covers 16 residues. V was pared by 1 base and J by 5 bases, with 17 bases between. The CDR3 region has the DNA TGTGCCAGCAGTGAAGGGGTGAGGGTAGCCAGGGAGACCCAGTACTTC. Protein product: CASSEGVRVARETQYF.

This chain joins TRBV6-1 and TRBJ1-3, with D maybe TRBD1 (5 bases). The CDR3 runs 12 residues. Germline CDR1 MNHNS, CDR2 SASEGT. Trimming removed 10 bases from V and 4 bases from J, with 11 bases in between. The CDR3 region has the DNA TGTGCCAACCGGGGGGACGGAAACACCATATATTTT. It is translated as CANRGDGNTIYF.

This clone was detected only once. The V call is TRBV28, the J call TRBJ2-7; D ambiguous. Germline CDR1 MDHEN, CDR2 SYDVKM. V dropped 5 bases and J dropped 0 bases, with 11 bases sitting between them. The CDR3 has 14 amino acids. CDR3 bases: TGTGCCAGCAGTCCTTCCTATAGCTCCTACGAGCAGTACTTC. Translation gives CASSPSYSSYEQYF.

This rearrangement joins TRBV19 to TRBJ2-7; D uncertain. The CDR3 is made up of 12 amino acids. V shed 5 bases and J shed 6 bases, with 11 bases lying between them. The germline CDR1 and CDR2 sequences are LNHDA and SQIVND (reference sequence). The CDR3 loop is CASSPRTGEQYF. The CDR3, as DNA: TGTGCCAGTAGTCCCCGGACGGGCGAGCAGTACTTC. The full variable domain, its missing parts supplied by reference TRBV19 and TRBJ2-7, is DGGITQSPKYLFRKEGQNVTLSCEQNLNHDAMYWYRQDPGQGLRLIYYSQIVNDFQKGDIAEGYSVSREKKESFPLTVTSAQKNPTAFYLCASSPRTGEQYFGPGTRLTVT.

The V and J genes are TRBV7-9 and TRBJ2-5; no firm D call. Germline CDR1 is SEHNR and CDR2 is FQNEAQ (reference sequence). Trimming took 5 bases from V and 5 from J, leaving 12 bases between them. CDR3 length equals 13 residues. The CDR3 region is CASSPGPEETQYF. The CDR3 DNA reads TGTGCCAGCAGCCCCGGGCCTGAGGAGACCCAGTACTTC. Full variable domain (outside the CDR3, taken from reference TRBV7-9 and TRBJ2-5): DTGVSQNPRHKITKRGQNVTFRCDPISEHNRLYWYRQTLGQGPEFLTYFQNEAQLEKSRLLSDRFSAERPKGSFSTLEIQRTEQGDSAMYLCASSPGPEETQYFGPGTRLLVL.

The chain joins TRBV5-4 to TRBJ2-3, with TRBD2 matching 9 bases. V lost 0 bases, J lost 2 bases, and 1 base stayed unmatched. Per the germline V gene, CDR1 is SGHNT and CDR2 is YYREEE (reference sequence). The CDR3 is 15 amino acids. The CDR3 reads CASSLGTSVTDTQYF. DNA of the CDR3: TGTGCCAGCAGCTTGGGGACTAGCGTCACAGATACGCAGTATTTT.